What follows describes a single T cell receptor beta chain. The PCR made use of 60 Vbeta and 13 Jbeta primers. Assay: immunoSEQ multiplex PCR; the TCRdb copy retains only in-frame clones and omits some. The sample totals 150,000 to 200,000 clones. These data belong to a study of cytomegalovirus exposure and HLA in healthy donors. The CDR3 is made up of 12 amino acids. V dropped 4 bases and J dropped 6; count of bases not matched to a gene: 0. The germline V gene encodes CDR1 MNHNS and CDR2 SASEGT. Sequencing input: PBMCs. V is TRBV6-1 and J is TRBJ1-2; 9 positions match TRBD1. This TCR came from a man aged 25-45 years in good health and CMV-seronegative. CDR3 loop: CASSGDRDGYTF. Here the CDR3 DNA reads TGTGCCAGCAGTGGGGACAGGGATGGCTACACCTTC.